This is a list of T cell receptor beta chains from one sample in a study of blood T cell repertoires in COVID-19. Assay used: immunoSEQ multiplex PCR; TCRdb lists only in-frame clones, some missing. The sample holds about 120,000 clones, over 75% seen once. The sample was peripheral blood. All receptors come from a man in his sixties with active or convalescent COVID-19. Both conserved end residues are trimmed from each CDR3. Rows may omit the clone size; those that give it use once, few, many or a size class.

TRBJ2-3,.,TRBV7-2,ASSLEGQGGVDTQY
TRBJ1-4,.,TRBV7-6,ASSLAQGAREKLF
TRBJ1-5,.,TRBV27,ASSLTGNQPQH
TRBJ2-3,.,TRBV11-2,ASSLDRTSWSQY
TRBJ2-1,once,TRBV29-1,SVVGLAANEQF
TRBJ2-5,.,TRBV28,ASTLGGGRETQY
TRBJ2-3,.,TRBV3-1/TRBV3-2,ASSLQAGGYTDTQY
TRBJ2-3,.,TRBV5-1,ASSFQFPGLAGTKGGTDTQY
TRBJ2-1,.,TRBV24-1,ATRHPAGDEQF
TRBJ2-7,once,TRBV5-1,ASSPEQPGLYEQY
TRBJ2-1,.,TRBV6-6,ASSYSPNEQF
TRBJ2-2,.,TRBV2,ASRELAGATGELF
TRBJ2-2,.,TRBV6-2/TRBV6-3,ASSRGGSYTGELF
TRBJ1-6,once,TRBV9,ASSAGPSNSPLH
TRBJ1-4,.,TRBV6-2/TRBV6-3,ASSSPAPNRRNEKLF
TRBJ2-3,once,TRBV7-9,ASSTRLAGTDTQY
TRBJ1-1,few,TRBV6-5,ASTRASGGEAF
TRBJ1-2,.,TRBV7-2,ASSSGEYYGYT
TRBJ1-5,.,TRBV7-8,ASSSTQAGAKQPQH
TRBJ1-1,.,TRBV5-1,ASRDRGGKNTEAF
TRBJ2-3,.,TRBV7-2,ASSVQIRDTQY
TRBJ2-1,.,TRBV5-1,ASSLGGTSGSVDNEQF
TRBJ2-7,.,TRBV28,ASTSLLAGQDEQY
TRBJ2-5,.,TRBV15,ATSRGGSQETQY
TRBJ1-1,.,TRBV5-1,ASSFGTVAF
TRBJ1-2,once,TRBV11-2,ASSLDRRTGYGYT
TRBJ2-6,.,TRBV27,ASSPLDRASSGANVLT
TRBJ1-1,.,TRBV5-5,ASSFGQGRAF
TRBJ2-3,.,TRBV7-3,ASSPSDLRADTQY
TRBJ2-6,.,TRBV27,ASRWTGANVLT
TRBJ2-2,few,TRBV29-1,SVLSGGWSTGELF
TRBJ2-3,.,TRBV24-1,ATSDLGKDSQSSTDTQY
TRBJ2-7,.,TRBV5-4,ASSSGSAGGEQY
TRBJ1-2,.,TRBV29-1,SVGSKGGAFGYT
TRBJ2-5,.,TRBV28,ASSRTGIGETQY
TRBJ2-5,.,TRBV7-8,ASSFTRQAKY
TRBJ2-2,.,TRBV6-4,ASSDGTGVNTGELF
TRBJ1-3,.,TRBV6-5,ASSRQGAAGNTIY
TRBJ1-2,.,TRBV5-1,ASSLTGDYGYT
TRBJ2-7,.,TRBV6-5,ASSYEGQAV
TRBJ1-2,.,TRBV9,ASSVGPRTGEGYT
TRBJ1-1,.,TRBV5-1,ASRPDRNRNTEAF
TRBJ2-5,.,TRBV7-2,ASSRLGVAGETQY
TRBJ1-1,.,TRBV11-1,ASSGHMNTEAF
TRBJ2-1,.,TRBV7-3,ASSLKPAGGAQF
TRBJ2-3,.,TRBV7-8,ASTLSVGTDTQY